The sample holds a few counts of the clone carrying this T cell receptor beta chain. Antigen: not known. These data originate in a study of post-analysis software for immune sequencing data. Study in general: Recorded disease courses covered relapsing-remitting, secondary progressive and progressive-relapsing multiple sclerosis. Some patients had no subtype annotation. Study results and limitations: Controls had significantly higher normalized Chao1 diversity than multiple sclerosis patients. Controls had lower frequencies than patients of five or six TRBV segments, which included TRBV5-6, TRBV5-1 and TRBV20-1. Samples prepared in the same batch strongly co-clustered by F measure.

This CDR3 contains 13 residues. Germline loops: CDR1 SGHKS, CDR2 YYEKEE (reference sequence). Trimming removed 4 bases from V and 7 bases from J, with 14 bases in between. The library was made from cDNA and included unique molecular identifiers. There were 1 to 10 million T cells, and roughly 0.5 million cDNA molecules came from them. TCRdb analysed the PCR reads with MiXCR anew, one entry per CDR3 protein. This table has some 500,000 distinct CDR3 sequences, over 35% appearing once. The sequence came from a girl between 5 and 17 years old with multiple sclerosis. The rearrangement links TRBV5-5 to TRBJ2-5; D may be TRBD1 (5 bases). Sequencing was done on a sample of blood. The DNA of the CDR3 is TGTGCCAGCAGCGTCGACAGTGGAGCGACCCAGTACTTC. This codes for CASSVDSGATQYF.